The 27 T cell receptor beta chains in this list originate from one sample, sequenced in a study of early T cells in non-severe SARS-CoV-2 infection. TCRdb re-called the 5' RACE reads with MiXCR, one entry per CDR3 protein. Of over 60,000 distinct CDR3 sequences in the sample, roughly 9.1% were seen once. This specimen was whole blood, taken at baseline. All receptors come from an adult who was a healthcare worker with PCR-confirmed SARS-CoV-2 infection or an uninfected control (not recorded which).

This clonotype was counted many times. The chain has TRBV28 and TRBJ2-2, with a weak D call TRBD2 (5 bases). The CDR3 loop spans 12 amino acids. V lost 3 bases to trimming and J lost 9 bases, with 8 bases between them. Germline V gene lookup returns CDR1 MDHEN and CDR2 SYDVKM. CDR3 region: CASSFRRRELFF. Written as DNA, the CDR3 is TGTGCCAGCAGTTTCCGGAGGAGGGAGCTGTTTTTT.

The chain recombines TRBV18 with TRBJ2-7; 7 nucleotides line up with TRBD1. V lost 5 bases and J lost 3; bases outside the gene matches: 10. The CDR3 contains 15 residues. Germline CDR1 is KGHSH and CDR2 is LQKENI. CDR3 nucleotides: TGTGCCAGCTCATCAACAGGGGAAGGGGTCTACGAGCAGTACTTC. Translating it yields CASSSTGEGVYEQYF.

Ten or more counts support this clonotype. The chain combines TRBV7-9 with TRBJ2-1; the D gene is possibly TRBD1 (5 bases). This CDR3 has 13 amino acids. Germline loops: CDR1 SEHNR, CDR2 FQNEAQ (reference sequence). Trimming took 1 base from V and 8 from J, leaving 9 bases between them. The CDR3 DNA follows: TGTGCCAGCAGCTTAGAAGGGGTACATGAGCAGTTCTTC. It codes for CASSLEGVHEQFF.

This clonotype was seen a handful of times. The CDR3 DNA follows: TGTGCCAGCAGCTTTTTCCAGGGGACCGGGGCCAACGTCCTGACTTTC. Amino acids: CASSFFQGTGANVLTF. The chain combines TRBV11-3 with TRBJ2-6; possibly TRBD1 for D (6 bases). Germline CDR1 is SGHNT and CDR2 is YENEEA. Trimming took 3 bases from V and 4 from J, leaving 13 bases between them. The CDR3 consists of 16 residues.

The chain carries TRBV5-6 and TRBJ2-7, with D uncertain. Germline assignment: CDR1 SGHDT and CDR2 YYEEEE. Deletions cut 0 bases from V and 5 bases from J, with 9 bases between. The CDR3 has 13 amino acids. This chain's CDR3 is CASSLGLSNEQYF. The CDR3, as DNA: TGTGCCAGCAGCTTGGGGCTCAGCAACGAGCAGTACTTC.

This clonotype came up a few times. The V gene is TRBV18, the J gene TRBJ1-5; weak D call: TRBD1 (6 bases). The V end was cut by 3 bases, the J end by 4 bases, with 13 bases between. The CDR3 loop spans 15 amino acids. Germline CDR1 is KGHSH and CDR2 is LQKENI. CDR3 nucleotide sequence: TGTGCCAGCTCACCCCCCGGGGGCCGAAATCAGCCCCAGCATTTT. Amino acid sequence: CASSPPGGRNQPQHF.

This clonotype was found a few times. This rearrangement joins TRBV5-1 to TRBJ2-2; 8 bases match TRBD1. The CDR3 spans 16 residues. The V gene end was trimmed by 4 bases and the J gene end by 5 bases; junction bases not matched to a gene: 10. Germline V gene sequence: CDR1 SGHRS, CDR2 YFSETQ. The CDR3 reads CASSLRTGKETGELFF. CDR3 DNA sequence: TGCGCCAGCAGCCTTAGGACAGGGAAGGAAACCGGGGAGCTGTTTTTT.

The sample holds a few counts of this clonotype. The CDR3 coding sequence is TGTGCCAGCGAGAGGGACCGCCTTAATTCACCCCTCCACTTT. Translating it yields CASERDRLNSPLHF. The rearrangement joins TRBV2 to TRBJ1-6; D might be TRBD1 (5 bases). The CDR3 spans 14 residues. Trimming took off 8 bases at V and 6 bases at J, with 14 bases between the two ends. CDR1 is SNHLY and CDR2 is FYNNEI in the germline V gene.

The CDR3 nucleotides read TGTGCCAGCAGCACCCCGTCCGGGACTCCCGCCGAGACCCAGTACTTC. Protein: CASSTPSGTPAETQYF. V and J are TRBV11-2 and TRBJ2-5; D is perhaps TRBD2 (6 bases). Trimming left V 5 bases short and J 5 bases short, with 21 bases between. Germline CDR1 is SGHAT and CDR2 is FQNNGV. CDR3 length equals 16 residues.

The CDR3 protein is CASSLSPGLGYGYTF. The CDR3 coding sequence is TGTGCCAGCAGTTTATCCCCGGGCCTGGGCTATGGCTACACCTTC. This chain links TRBV28 with TRBJ1-2; D call uncertain. V dropped 1 base and J dropped 4 bases, with 13 bases sitting between them. Per the germline V gene, CDR1 is MDHEN and CDR2 is SYDVKM. The CDR3 sequence is 15 residues long.

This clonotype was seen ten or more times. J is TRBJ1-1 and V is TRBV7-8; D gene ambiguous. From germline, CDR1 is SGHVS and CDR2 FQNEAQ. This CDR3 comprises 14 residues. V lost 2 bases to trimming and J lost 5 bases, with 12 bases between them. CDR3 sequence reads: CASSLTAGSTEAFF. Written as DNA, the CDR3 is TGTGCCAGCAGCTTAACAGCAGGAAGTACTGAAGCTTTCTTT. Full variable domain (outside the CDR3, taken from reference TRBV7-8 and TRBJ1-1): GAGVSQSPRYKVAKRGQDVALRCDPISGHVSLFWYQQALGQGPEFLTYFQNEAQLDKSGLPSDRFFAERPEGSVSTLKIQRTQQEDSAVYLCASSLTAGSTEAFFGQGTRLTVV.

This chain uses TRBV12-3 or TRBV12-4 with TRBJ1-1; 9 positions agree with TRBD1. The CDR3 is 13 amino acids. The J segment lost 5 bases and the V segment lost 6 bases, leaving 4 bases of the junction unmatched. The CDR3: CASSYGTGTEAFF. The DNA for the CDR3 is TGTGCCAGCAGCTACGGGACAGGGACTGAAGCTTTCTTT.

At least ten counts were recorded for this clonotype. This chain's CDR3 is CASSLEEGAEQYF. The CDR3 DNA follows: TGCGCCAGCAGCTTGGAGGAGGGAGCCGAGCAGTACTTC. This chain uses TRBV5-1 with TRBJ2-7, with D possibly being TRBD2 (6 bases). V was cut by 0 bases and J by 6 bases, with 10 bases left in between. The CDR3 runs to 13 residues. Germline CDR1 SGHRS, CDR2 YFSETQ.

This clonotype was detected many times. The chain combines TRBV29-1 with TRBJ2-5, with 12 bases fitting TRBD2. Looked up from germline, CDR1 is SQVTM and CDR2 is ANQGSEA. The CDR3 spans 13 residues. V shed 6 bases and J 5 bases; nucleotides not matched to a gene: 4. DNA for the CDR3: TGCAGCGTGAGACTAGCGGGGGTGGAGACCCAGTACTTC. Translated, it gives CSVRLAGVETQYF.

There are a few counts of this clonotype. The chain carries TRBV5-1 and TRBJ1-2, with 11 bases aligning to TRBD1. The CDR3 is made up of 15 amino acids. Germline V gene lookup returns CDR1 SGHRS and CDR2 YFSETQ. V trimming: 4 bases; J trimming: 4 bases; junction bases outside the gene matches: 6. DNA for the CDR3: TGCGCCAGCAGCCCCGGGACAGGGGGAACCTATGGCTACACCTTC. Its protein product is CASSPGTGGTYGYTF.

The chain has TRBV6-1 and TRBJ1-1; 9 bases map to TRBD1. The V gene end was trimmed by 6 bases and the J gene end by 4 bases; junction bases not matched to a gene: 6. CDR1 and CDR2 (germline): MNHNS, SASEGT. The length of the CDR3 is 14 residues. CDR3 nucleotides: TGTGCCAGCAGACCACAGGGGGCTCGCACTGAAGCTTTCTTT. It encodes CASRPQGARTEAFF.

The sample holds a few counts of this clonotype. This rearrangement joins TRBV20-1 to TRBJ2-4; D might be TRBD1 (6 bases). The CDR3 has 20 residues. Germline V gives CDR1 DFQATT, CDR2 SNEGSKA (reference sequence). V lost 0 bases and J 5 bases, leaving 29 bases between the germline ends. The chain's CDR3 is CSARDLHGSSGTRDQNIQYF. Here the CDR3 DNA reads TGCAGTGCTAGAGATCTTCACGGGTCTTCCGGGACACGAGACCAAAACATTCAGTACTTC.

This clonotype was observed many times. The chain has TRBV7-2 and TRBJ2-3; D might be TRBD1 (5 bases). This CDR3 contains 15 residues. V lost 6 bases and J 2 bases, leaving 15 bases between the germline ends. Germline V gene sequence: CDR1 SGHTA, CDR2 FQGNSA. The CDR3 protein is CASRKGSPVTDTQYF. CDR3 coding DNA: TGTGCCAGCAGAAAGGGGTCCCCTGTCACAGATACGCAGTATTTT.

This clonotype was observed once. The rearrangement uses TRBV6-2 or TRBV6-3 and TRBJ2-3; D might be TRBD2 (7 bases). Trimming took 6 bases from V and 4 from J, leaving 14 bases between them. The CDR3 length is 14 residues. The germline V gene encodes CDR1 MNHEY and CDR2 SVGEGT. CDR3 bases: TGTGCCAGCAGCTCGGTGGGGGGGCCAGATACGCAGTATTTT. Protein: CASSSVGGPDTQYF.

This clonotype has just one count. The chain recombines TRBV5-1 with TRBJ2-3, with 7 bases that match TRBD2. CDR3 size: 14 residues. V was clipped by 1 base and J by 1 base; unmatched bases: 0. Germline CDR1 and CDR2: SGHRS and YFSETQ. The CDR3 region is CASSLTSGTDTQYF. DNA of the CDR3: TGCGCCAGCAGCTTGACTAGCGGCACAGATACGCAGTATTTT.

This CDR3 is CASSLGLAGMSGELFF. The CDR3 DNA follows: TGCGCCAGCAGCTTGGGACTAGCGGGGATGTCCGGGGAGCTGTTTTTT. This chain connects TRBV5-1 to TRBJ2-2; 11 nucleotides line up with TRBD2. V shed 0 bases and J 6 bases; nucleotides not matched to a gene: 4. The CDR3 has 16 residues. Germline V gene lookup returns CDR1 SGHRS and CDR2 YFSETQ.

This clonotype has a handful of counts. The CDR3 bases are TGCAGCGTTGAAGAGAATACGCAGTATTTT. Its translation: CSVEENTQYF. The genes are TRBV29-1 and TRBJ2-3, with unresolved D. CDR1 and CDR2 (germline): SQVTM, ANQGSEA. V lost 0 bases to trimming and J lost 7 bases, with 2 bases between them. This CDR3 contains 10 residues.

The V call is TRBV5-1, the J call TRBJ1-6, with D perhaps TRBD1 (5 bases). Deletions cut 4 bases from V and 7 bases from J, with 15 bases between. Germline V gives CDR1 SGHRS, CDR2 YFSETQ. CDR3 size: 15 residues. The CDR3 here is CASSEAGGSNSPLHF. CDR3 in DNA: TGCGCCAGCAGCGAGGCTGGGGGGTCCAATTCACCCCTCCACTTT. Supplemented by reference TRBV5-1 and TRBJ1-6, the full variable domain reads KAGVTQTPRYLIKTRGQQVTLSCSPISGHRSVSWYQQTPGQGLQFLFEYFSETQRNKGNFPGRFSGRQFSNSRSEMNVSTLELGDSALYLCASSEAGGSNSPLHFGNGTRLTVT.

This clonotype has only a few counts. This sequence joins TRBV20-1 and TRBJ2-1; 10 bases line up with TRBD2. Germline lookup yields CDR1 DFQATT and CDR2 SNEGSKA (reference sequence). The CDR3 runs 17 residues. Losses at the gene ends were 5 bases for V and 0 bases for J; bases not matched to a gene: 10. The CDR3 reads CSALGTSVESSYNEQFF. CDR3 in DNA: TGCAGTGCTTTGGGGACTAGCGTCGAAAGCTCCTACAATGAGCAGTTCTTC.

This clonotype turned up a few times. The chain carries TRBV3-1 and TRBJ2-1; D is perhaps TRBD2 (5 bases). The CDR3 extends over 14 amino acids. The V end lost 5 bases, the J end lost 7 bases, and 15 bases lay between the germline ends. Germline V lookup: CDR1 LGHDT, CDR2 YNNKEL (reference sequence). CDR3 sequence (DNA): TGTGCCAGCAGCTGGGGAGACGGGCGTAATGAGCAGTTCTTC. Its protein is CASSWGDGRNEQFF.

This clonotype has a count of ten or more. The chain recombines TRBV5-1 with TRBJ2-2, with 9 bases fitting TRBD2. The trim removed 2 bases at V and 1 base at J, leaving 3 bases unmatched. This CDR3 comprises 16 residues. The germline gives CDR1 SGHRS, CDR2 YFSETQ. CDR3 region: CASSFLLAGNTGELFF. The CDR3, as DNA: TGCGCCAGCAGCTTTCTACTAGCGGGGAACACCGGGGAGCTGTTTTTT.

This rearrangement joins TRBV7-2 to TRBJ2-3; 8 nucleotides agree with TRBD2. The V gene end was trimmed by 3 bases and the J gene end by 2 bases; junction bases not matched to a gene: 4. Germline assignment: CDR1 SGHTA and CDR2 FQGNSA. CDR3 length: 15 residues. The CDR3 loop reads CASSFGLAHTDTQYF. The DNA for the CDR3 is TGTGCCAGCAGCTTCGGACTAGCACACACAGATACGCAGTATTTT.